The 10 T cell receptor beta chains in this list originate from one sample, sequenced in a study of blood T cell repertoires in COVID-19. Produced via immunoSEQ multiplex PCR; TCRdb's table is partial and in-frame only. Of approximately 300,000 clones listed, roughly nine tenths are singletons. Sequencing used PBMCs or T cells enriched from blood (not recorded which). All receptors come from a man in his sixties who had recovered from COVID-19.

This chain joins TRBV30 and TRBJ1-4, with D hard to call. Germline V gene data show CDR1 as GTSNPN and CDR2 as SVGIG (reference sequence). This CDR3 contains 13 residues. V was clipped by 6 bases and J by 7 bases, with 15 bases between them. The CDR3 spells CACEHSRGEKLFF. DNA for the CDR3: TGTGCCTGTGAACATTCAAGAGGTGAAAAACTGTTTTTT.

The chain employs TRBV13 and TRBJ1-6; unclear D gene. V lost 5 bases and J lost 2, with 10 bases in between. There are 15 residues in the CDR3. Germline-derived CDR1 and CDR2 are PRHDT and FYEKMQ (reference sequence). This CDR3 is CASSLVGAYNSPLHF. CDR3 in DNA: TGTGCCAGCAGCCTCGTGGGCGCCTATAATTCACCCCTCCACTTT.

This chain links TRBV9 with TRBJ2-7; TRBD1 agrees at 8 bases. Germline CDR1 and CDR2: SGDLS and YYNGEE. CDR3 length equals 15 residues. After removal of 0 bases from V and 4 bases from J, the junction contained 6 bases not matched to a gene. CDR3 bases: TGTGCCAGCAGCGTAGGTGGACAGGGTGGGTACGAGCAGTACTTC. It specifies CASSVGGQGGYEQYF.

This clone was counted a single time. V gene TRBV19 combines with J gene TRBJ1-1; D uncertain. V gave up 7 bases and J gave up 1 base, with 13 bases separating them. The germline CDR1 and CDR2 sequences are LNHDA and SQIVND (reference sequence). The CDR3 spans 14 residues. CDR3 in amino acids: CASIHPRGNTEAFF. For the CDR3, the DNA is TGTGCCAGTATCCATCCCCGAGGGAACACTGAAGCTTTCTTT.

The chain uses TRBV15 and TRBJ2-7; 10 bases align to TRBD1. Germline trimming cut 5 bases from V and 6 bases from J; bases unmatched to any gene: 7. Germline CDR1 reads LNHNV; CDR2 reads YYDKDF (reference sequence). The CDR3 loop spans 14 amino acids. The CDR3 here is CATSSRQGASEQYF. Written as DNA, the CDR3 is TGTGCCACCAGCTCTAGACAGGGGGCTAGCGAGCAGTACTTC.

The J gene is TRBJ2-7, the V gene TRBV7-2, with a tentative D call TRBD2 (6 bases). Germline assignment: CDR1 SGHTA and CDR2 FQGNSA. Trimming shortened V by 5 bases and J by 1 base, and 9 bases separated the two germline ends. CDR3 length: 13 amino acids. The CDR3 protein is CASSRLASYEQYF. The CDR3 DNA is TGTGCCAGCAGCCGCCTAGCGTCCTACGAGCAGTACTTC.

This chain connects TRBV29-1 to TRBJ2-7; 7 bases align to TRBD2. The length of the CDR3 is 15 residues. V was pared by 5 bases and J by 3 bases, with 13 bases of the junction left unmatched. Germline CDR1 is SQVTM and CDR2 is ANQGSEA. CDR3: CSVLFWASGDYEQYF. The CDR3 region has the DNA TGCAGCGTTCTATTTTGGGCTAGCGGAGACTACGAGCAGTACTTC.

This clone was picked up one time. The CDR3 DNA follows: TGTGCCAGCAGCAAATTGAGGGGACAGGGGGCGAGGTGTCAGCATTTT. Translated, it gives CASSKLRGQGARCQHF. The chain has TRBV21-1 and TRBJ1-5; the listed D gene, TRBD1, was not tested against the DNA. TRBV21-1 is a pseudogene segment. The CDR3 runs to 16 residues.

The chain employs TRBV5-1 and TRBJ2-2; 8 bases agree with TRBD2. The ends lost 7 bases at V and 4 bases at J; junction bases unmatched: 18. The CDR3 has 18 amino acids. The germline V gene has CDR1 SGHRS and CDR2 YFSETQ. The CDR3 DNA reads TGCGCCAGCTCAAGGCCGGGAGGGGACGCAGGGTCCACCGGGGAGCTGTTTTTT. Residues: CASSRPGGDAGSTGELFF.

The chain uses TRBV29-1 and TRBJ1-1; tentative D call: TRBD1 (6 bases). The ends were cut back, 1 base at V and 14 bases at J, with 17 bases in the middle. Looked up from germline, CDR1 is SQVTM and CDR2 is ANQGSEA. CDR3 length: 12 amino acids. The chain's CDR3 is CSVEVYRDNPFF. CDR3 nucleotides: TGCAGCGTTGAAGTTTACCGGGACAACCCGTTCTTT.